Following are 21 T cell receptor beta chains from one sample sequenced in a study of blood T cells in healthy people across ages. The use of a sample-barcoded 5' primer and a J-beta primer mix characterized a second PCR of roughly 6 to 12 cycles. TCRdb re-analysed the 5' RACE reads in MiXCR, keeping a single row per CDR3 protein. This table holds approximately 900,000 distinct CDR3 sequences, 45% to 50% found once. The source material was blood. Receptors were obtained from a man aged 25 to 40 in good health.

This clonotype occurred a few times. The rearrangement uses TRBV6-2 or TRBV6-3 and TRBJ1-6; D unclear. This CDR3 has 16 residues. V shed 0 bases and J shed 9 bases, with 15 bases lying between them. The germline V gene has CDR1 MNHEY and CDR2 SVGEGT. The DNA of the CDR3 is TGTGCCAGCAGTTACTCGGGCAGCGCATCACGTTCACCCCTCCACTTT. It encodes CASSYSGSASRSPLHF.

This chain joins TRBV20-1 and TRBJ1-6; tentatively, D is TRBD1 (5 bases). The V gene's germline CDR1 is DFQATT and CDR2 SNEGSKA (reference sequence). The CDR3 length is 16 residues. Trimming took 0 bases from V and 6 from J, leaving 15 bases between them. Written as DNA, the CDR3 is TGCAGTGCTAGAGAGCGTTCAGGGCTTCCTAATTCACCCCTCCACTTT. It codes for CSARERSGLPNSPLHF.

The V gene is TRBV20-1, the J gene TRBJ2-7; no reliable D call. This CDR3 has 11 residues. CDR1 DFQATT and CDR2 SNEGSKA come from the germline V gene (reference sequence). The ends were cut back, 3 bases at V and 3 bases at J, with 6 bases in the middle. For the CDR3, the DNA is TGCAGTGCTAGGGGTCACTACGAGCAGTACTTC. It codes for CSARGHYEQYF.

This chain joins TRBV29-1 and TRBJ1-5; D remains unclear. CDR1 and CDR2 from the germline V gene are SQVTM and ANQGSEA. This CDR3 is 10 amino acids long. Trimming took 4 bases from V and 10 from J, leaving 8 bases between them. Here the CDR3 reads CSVGEGPQHF. As DNA, the CDR3 is TGCAGCGTTGGCGAGGGACCCCAGCATTTT.

Worth noting for this clonotype: An end of the junction does not agree with germline; a read error may underlie this. The chain uses TRBV18 and TRBJ2-5; D is unresolved. The CDR3 contains 14 residues. From germline, CDR1 is KGHSH and CDR2 LQKENI. The CDR3: CTSSPYTAQETQYF. DNA for the CDR3: TGTACCAGCTCACCATATACAGCCCAAGAGACCCAGTACTTC.

The chain has TRBV4-2 and TRBJ2-3; 13 nucleotides match TRBD2. Germline V CDR1 and CDR2: LGHNA, YNFKEQ. The CDR3 totals 20 residues. The ends lost 1 base at V and 0 bases at J; junction bases unmatched: 10. The CDR3 protein is CASSQVGGTSGIPSTDTQYF. As DNA, the CDR3 is TGTGCCAGCAGCCAAGTCGGTGGGACTAGCGGGATCCCTAGCACAGATACGCAGTATTTT.

The V call is TRBV6-5, the J call TRBJ2-7; TRBD1 is a possible D gene (7 bases). CDR1 MNHEY and CDR2 SVGAGI come from the germline V gene. CDR3 length equals 14 residues. Trimming took off 2 bases at V and 10 bases at J, with 18 bases between the two ends. The CDR3 nucleotides read TGTGCCAGCAGTTACGCAGGGGGGATGAAGACTCAGTACTTC. It codes for CASSYAGGMKTQYF.

The sample holds a few counts of this clonotype. The V and J genes are TRBV5-4 and TRBJ2-7; D uncertain. Germline-derived CDR1 and CDR2 are SGHNT and YYREEE (reference sequence). The CDR3 length is 13 residues. The ends were cut back, 1 base at V and 5 bases at J, with 10 bases in the middle. The CDR3 DNA sequence: TGTGCCAGCAGCTTGTCGTTCGGCGACGAGCAGTACTTC. Translated, it gives CASSLSFGDEQYF. The full variable domain, with the rest looked up from reference TRBV5-4 and TRBJ2-7, is ETGVTQSPTHLIKTRGQQVTLRCSSQSGHNTVSWYQQALGQGPQFIFQYYREEENGRGNFPPRFSGLQFPNYSSELNVNALELDDSALYLCASSLSFGDEQYFGPGTRLTVT.

This clonotype appeared a few times. V usage is TRBV20-1 and J usage is TRBJ2-5; D possibly corresponds to TRBD2 (6 bases). The V end was cut by 6 bases, the J end by 2 bases, with 16 bases between. This CDR3 is 14 amino acids long. The germline V gene encodes CDR1 DFQATT and CDR2 SNEGSKA (reference sequence). The CDR3 reads CSAGSGGRQETQYF. The CDR3 coding sequence is TGCAGTGCAGGTAGCGGAGGACGGCAAGAGACCCAGTACTTC.

V is TRBV30 and J is TRBJ1-4, with 8 nucleotides matching TRBD1. The CDR3 covers 15 residues. The ends lost 6 bases at V and 0 bases at J; junction bases unmatched: 6. CDR1 is GTSNPN and CDR2 is SVGIG in the germline V gene (reference sequence). DNA for the CDR3: TGTGCCTGTCCCAGGACAGGGTCAACTAATGAAAAACTGTTTTTT. Protein: CACPRTGSTNEKLFF.

This chain connects TRBV2 to TRBJ1-4, with TRBD1 matching over 8 bases. V was clipped by 11 bases and J by 8 bases; unmatched bases: 16. The CDR3 is made up of 15 amino acids. Germline-derived CDR1 and CDR2 are SNHLY and FYNNEI. The CDR3 loop reads CAGLRDRGGREKLFF. CDR3 nucleotide sequence: TGTGCCGGCCTAAGAGACAGGGGCGGTCGGGAAAAACTGTTTTTT.

This chain joins TRBV5-1 and TRBJ1-5, with 8 bases that match TRBD1. CDR3 length: 15 amino acids. Per germline, CDR1 SGHRS and CDR2 YFSETQ. With V trimmed by 4 bases and J by 7 bases, 10 bases remained unmatched. The DNA for the CDR3 is TGCGCCAGCAGCCTTCGACCTGACAGGGGCCAGCCCCAGCATTTT. This translates into CASSLRPDRGQPQHF.

V usage is TRBV20-1 and J usage is TRBJ2-3; TRBD2 might be the D (6 bases). V lost 6 bases, J lost 7 bases, and 11 bases lay in between. Germline assignment: CDR1 DFQATT and CDR2 SNEGSKA (reference sequence). The CDR3 runs 11 residues. CDR3 loop: CSALAGNTQYF. Written as DNA, the CDR3 is TGCAGTGCCTTGGCGGGAAATACGCAGTATTTT.

The rearrangement links TRBV20-1 to TRBJ2-5; no clear D gene. The germline V gene has CDR1 DFQATT and CDR2 SNEGSKA (reference sequence). The CDR3 runs 13 residues. V was clipped by 3 bases and J by 1 base, with 9 bases between them. The CDR3 region has the DNA TGCAGTGCTAGTTCCCAGGTCCAAGAGACCCAGTACTTC. It translates to CSASSQVQETQYF.

The chain has TRBV7-7 and TRBJ2-1, with 11 nucleotides matching TRBD1. Germline V gene data show CDR1 as SSHAT and CDR2 as FNYEAQ (reference sequence). V shed 3 bases and J 5 bases; nucleotides not matched to a gene: 9. The CDR3 is 17 amino acids. The DNA of the CDR3 is TGTGCCAGCAGCTTTTCATACGGGACAGGGGGTAACAATGAGCAGTTCTTC. It translates to CASSFSYGTGGNNEQFF.

This rearrangement joins TRBV27 to TRBJ2-7; 7 bases are a match to TRBD1. The CDR3 runs 18 residues. J lost 2 bases, V lost 5 bases, and 18 bases had no gene match. In germline, CDR1 is MNHEY, CDR2 SMNVEV (reference sequence). CDR3 in amino acids: CASSVAPVGQSFTYEQYF. In nucleotides, the CDR3 is TGTGCCAGCAGTGTCGCCCCCGTGGGACAGAGTTTCACCTACGAGCAGTACTTC.

This clonotype turned up a few times. The chain employs TRBV20-1 and TRBJ1-5; D not resolved. This CDR3 has 15 residues. V dropped 3 bases and J dropped 5 bases, with 17 bases sitting between them. Germline V gene sequence: CDR1 DFQATT, CDR2 SNEGSKA (reference sequence). The CDR3 protein is CSARFPGIRDQPQHF. The CDR3 nucleotides read TGCAGTGCTAGGTTTCCGGGGATTAGGGATCAGCCCCAGCATTTT.

A few counts support this clonotype. V and J are TRBV7-2 and TRBJ1-2; no clear D. The CDR3 has 14 residues. V lost 5 bases and J 8 bases, leaving 18 bases between the germline ends. The germline V gene has CDR1 SGHTA and CDR2 FQGNSA. Here the CDR3 DNA reads TGTGCCAGCAGCCCGGACCGAGGTCGGGAGGGCTACACCTTC. It codes for CASSPDRGREGYTF. Together with reference TRBV7-2 and TRBJ1-2, the CDR3 gives the full variable domain: GAGVSQSPSNKVTEKGKDVELRCDPISGHTALYWYRQSLGQGLEFLIYFQGNSAPDKSGLPSDRFSAERTGGSVSTLTIQRTQQEDSAVYLCASSPDRGREGYTFGSGTRLTVV.

The V call is TRBV6-1, the J call TRBJ2-1, with 10 bases fitting TRBD2. The CDR3 contains 15 residues. Germline V gene lookup returns CDR1 MNHNS and CDR2 SASEGT. V shed 5 bases, J shed 6 bases, and the junction held 7 bases outside the gene matches. CDR3 loop: CASSSSGGTANEQFF. In DNA, the CDR3 is TGTGCCAGCAGTTCTAGCGGGGGCACCGCCAATGAGCAGTTCTTC.

This chain connects TRBV12-3 or TRBV12-4 to TRBJ1-2; TRBD1 agrees at 12 bases. The junction had 3 bases not matched to a gene; V was cut back by 0 bases and J by 4 bases. The CDR3 covers 16 residues. CDR3 DNA sequence: TGTGCCAGCAGTTTAGCTGGGACAGGGGGCTCCTATGGCTACACCTTC. Encoded protein: CASSLAGTGGSYGYTF.

This clonotype came up a few times. The rearrangement links TRBV20-1 to TRBJ2-1; either TRBD1 or TRBD2 may fit D (5 bases each). This CDR3 contains 11 residues. V was pared by 6 bases and J by 9 bases, with 12 bases between. Looked up from germline, CDR1 is DFQATT and CDR2 is SNEGSKA (reference sequence). In nucleotides, the CDR3 is TGCAGTGCCCAGCGAGGGGCTGAGCAGTTCTTC. It specifies CSAQRGAEQFF.